This passage covers 22 T cell receptor beta chains from one sample sequenced in a study of T-cell reconstitution after alpha-beta-depleted transplantation in children. Construction of the TCRbeta library involved unique molecular identifiers. Each CDR3 protein is one row after TCRdb ran MiXCR on the PCR reads. This sample has just under 550,000 distinct CDR3 sequences, with 15% to 20% found just once. The sample consisted of PBMCs from the stem cell graft donor, taken from the stem cell graft. All receptors come from a human donor who donated a stem cell graft to a child with acute lymphoblastic leukemia.

This clonotype was detected only a few times. V gene TRBV5-6 combines with J gene TRBJ2-4, with 10 bases that match TRBD1. J lost 9 bases, V lost 4 bases, and 4 bases had no gene match. Germline V gene lookup returns CDR1 SGHDT and CDR2 YYEEEE. The length of the CDR3 is 13 residues. CDR3 amino acids: CASSLDRGRIQYF. DNA for the CDR3: TGTGCCAGCAGCCTAGACAGGGGGCGCATTCAGTACTTC.

This clonotype came up a few times. The chain recombines TRBV2 with TRBJ1-2; the D gene is possibly TRBD1 (5 bases). Trimming left V 7 bases short and J 4 bases short, with 13 bases between. The CDR3 is made up of 13 amino acids. The germline CDR1 and CDR2 sequences are SNHLY and FYNNEI. The CDR3 DNA sequence: TGTGCCAGCAAGGTCCGGCAGGGCTATGGCTACACCTTC. It encodes CASKVRQGYGYTF.

V gene TRBV3-1 combines with J gene TRBJ1-4; 7 positions match TRBD1. The CDR3 runs 18 residues. V lost 4 bases to trimming and J lost 4 bases; unmatched junction nucleotides: 15. In germline, CDR1 is LGHDT, CDR2 YNNKEL (reference sequence). The CDR3 here is CASSPRWHLTGSNEKLFF. The DNA of the CDR3 is TGTGCCAGCAGCCCGCGCTGGCATCTGACAGGGAGTAATGAAAAACTGTTTTTT.

V gene TRBV5-6 combines with J gene TRBJ2-3; 9 positions match TRBD2. V was clipped by 1 base and J by 8 bases; unmatched bases: 5. CDR3 size: 14 residues. CDR1 and CDR2 (germline): SGHDT, YYEEEE. CDR3 DNA sequence: TGTGCCAGCAGCTTGCTAGCGGGACACGGTACGCAGTATTTT. Translated, it gives CASSLLAGHGTQYF.

The sample holds one count of this clonotype. The chain joins TRBV18 to TRBJ2-7; 12 nucleotides match TRBD1. Germline V gives CDR1 KGHSH, CDR2 LQKENI. The CDR3 has 15 amino acids. Trimming took 8 bases from V and 3 from J; bases not matched to a gene: 8. The CDR3 is CASASGTGGGYEQYF. The CDR3 nucleotides are TGTGCCAGCGCCTCCGGGACAGGGGGCGGCTACGAGCAGTACTTC.

This chain's CDR3 is CASTMDTAEGYTF. The CDR3 coding sequence is TGTGCCAGCACCATGGACACCGCAGAGGGCTACACCTTC. V gene TRBV6-1 combines with J gene TRBJ1-2; maybe TRBD1 (5 bases). Germline V gene data show CDR1 as MNHNS and CDR2 as SASEGT. This CDR3 is 13 amino acids long. V was shortened by 7 bases and J by 8 bases, with 17 bases between the two germline ends.

The chain recombines TRBV5-4 with TRBJ1-1; no firm D call. V was shortened by 0 bases and J by 8 bases, with 11 bases between the two germline ends. In germline, CDR1 is SGHNT, CDR2 YYREEE (reference sequence). This CDR3 has 13 residues. This CDR3 is CASSLEVGVEAFF. CDR3 nucleotide sequence: TGTGCCAGCAGCTTGGAGGTTGGGGTGGAAGCTTTCTTT.

This clonotype was picked up many times. The CDR3, as DNA: TGTGCCAGCTCACCACCGATTTCCCTACCGGGACTAGGATTATACGAGCAGTACTTC. This codes for CASSPPISLPGLGLYEQYF. J is TRBJ2-7 and V is TRBV18, with 8 bases matching TRBD2. Looked up from germline, CDR1 is KGHSH and CDR2 is LQKENI. The CDR3 consists of 19 residues. V dropped 0 bases and J dropped 4; count of bases not matched to a gene: 17.

This chain uses TRBV5-1 with TRBJ2-5; TRBD1 matches 7 bases. The ends lost 5 bases at V and 3 bases at J; junction bases unmatched: 10. The germline CDR1 and CDR2 sequences are SGHRS and YFSETQ. The CDR3 is made up of 15 amino acids. CDR3: CASRFGDSSKETQYF. Written as DNA, the CDR3 is TGCGCCAGCAGGTTCGGGGACAGCTCTAAAGAGACCCAGTACTTC.

The chain carries TRBV5-5 and TRBJ2-1, with TRBD2 matching 12 bases. Germline V gene lookup returns CDR1 SGHKS and CDR2 YYEKEE (reference sequence). The CDR3 length is 13 residues. Unmatched junction bases numbered 2, after V lost 3 bases and J lost 10 bases. The CDR3 sequence is CASSSLAGGEQFF. CDR3 nucleotides: TGTGCCAGCAGCTCGCTAGCGGGAGGGGAGCAGTTCTTC.

This chain connects TRBV18 to TRBJ2-1; TRBD2 agrees at 13 bases. V was pared by 3 bases and J by 8 bases, with 1 base of the junction left unmatched. The germline gives CDR1 KGHSH, CDR2 LQKENI. The CDR3 has 14 residues. The DNA of the CDR3 is TGTGCCAGCTCACCGACTAGCGGGAGGTATGAGCAGTTCTTC. This gives the protein CASSPTSGRYEQFF.

CDR3 sequence: CSVGVLGTQYF. CDR3 DNA: TGCAGCGTGGGAGTTCTCGGGACCCAGTACTTC. The chain is built from TRBV29-1 and TRBJ2-5; D possibly corresponds to TRBD2 (5 bases). V dropped 6 bases and J dropped 7 bases, with 12 bases sitting between them. CDR3 size: 11 residues. Germline loops: CDR1 SQVTM, CDR2 ANQGSEA.

For the CDR3, the DNA is TGCGCCAGCAGCTTGGGCCCCGGACTAACTAACACAGATACGCAGTATTTT. It encodes CASSLGPGLTNTDTQYF. The chain is built from TRBV5-1 and TRBJ2-3; weak D call: TRBD2 (6 bases). This CDR3 is built from 17 residues. The V end was cut by 0 bases, the J end by 2 bases, with 16 bases between. CDR1 and CDR2 (germline): SGHRS, YFSETQ.

The rearrangement uses TRBV7-6 and TRBJ2-5; maybe TRBD2 (5 bases). This CDR3 is 14 amino acids long. In germline, CDR1 is SGHVS, CDR2 FNYEAQ. V lost 5 bases, J lost 5 bases, and 15 bases lay in between. CDR3 DNA sequence: TGTGCCAGCAGCCCCTATGAGGGCTACGAGACCCAGTACTTC. Protein sequence: CASSPYEGYETQYF.

The J gene is TRBJ2-3, the V gene TRBV2; 8 nucleotides line up with TRBD2. V shed 7 bases, J shed 3 bases, and the junction held 9 bases outside the gene matches. This CDR3 has 15 amino acids. The V gene's germline CDR1 is SNHLY and CDR2 FYNNEI. The chain's CDR3 is CASMEEREFTDTQYF. CDR3 DNA: TGTGCCAGCATGGAGGAGCGGGAGTTTACAGATACGCAGTATTTT.

The genes are TRBV7-6 and TRBJ2-7, with 10 bases that match TRBD2. The V gene end was trimmed by 3 bases and the J gene end by 7 bases; junction bases not matched to a gene: 21. The CDR3 contains 19 residues. The germline V gene has CDR1 SGHVS and CDR2 FNYEAQ. The DNA of the CDR3 is TGTGCCAGCAGCTTCAACACGTACTTCCGGGGGCTAGCGGGAGCGGAGCAGTACTTC. Its protein is CASSFNTYFRGLAGAEQYF.

This clonotype was found a few times. This chain connects TRBV12-3 or TRBV12-4 to TRBJ2-7, with D unclear. The length of the CDR3 is 13 residues. V dropped 6 bases and J dropped 4 bases, with 13 bases sitting between them. CDR3 amino acids: CASSPRSTYEQYF. CDR3 nucleotide sequence: TGTGCCAGCAGCCCCCGGTCCACTTACGAGCAGTACTTC.

The chain employs TRBV9 and TRBJ1-2, with D possibly TRBD1 on 6 matching bases. Per the germline V gene, CDR1 is SGDLS and CDR2 is YYNGEE. Trimming removed 0 bases from V and 0 bases from J, with 12 bases in between. The CDR3 sequence is 16 residues long. The CDR3, as DNA: TGTGCCAGCAGCGTAGAAGGGGGGGCTGCTAACTATGGCTACACCTTC. Its protein is CASSVEGGAANYGYTF.

This clonotype was seen only a few times. The chain joins TRBV20-1 to TRBJ2-2, with D possibly TRBD1 on 6 matching bases. The CDR3 is 15 amino acids. Germline assignment: CDR1 DFQATT and CDR2 SNEGSKA (reference sequence). V lost 3 bases and J 5 bases, leaving 16 bases between the germline ends. The CDR3 nucleotides read TGCAGTGCTAGCTTTCGGACAGAATCTACCGGGGAGCTGTTTTTT. It specifies CSASFRTESTGELFF.

This clonotype showed up many times. The chain employs TRBV19 and TRBJ2-7; perhaps TRBD2 as D (6 bases). The CDR3 runs 12 residues. The ends were cut back, 7 bases at V and 1 base at J, with 8 bases in the middle. Germline CDR1 is LNHDA and CDR2 is SQIVND (reference sequence). The DNA for the CDR3 is TGTGCCAGTACCGGAGGGTCCTACGAGCAGTACTTC. Translating it yields CASTGGSYEQYF.

This sequence joins TRBV12-3 or TRBV12-4 and TRBJ1-4; perhaps TRBD1 as D (6 bases). The CDR3 runs to 16 residues. Trimming left V 3 bases short and J 4 bases short, with 15 bases between. The CDR3: CASSFQQGGGNEKLFF. Here the CDR3 DNA reads TGTGCCAGCAGTTTTCAGCAGGGAGGGGGTAATGAAAAACTGTTTTTT.

The V call is TRBV5-1, the J call TRBJ2-7, with a tentative D call TRBD2 (6 bases). There are 17 residues in the CDR3. Germline V gives CDR1 SGHRS, CDR2 YFSETQ. V was pared by 0 bases and J by 0 bases, with 16 bases between. The CDR3 here is CASSLAGSGTSSYEQYF. The CDR3 coding sequence is TGCGCCAGCAGCTTGGCCGGTAGCGGAACGAGCTCCTACGAGCAGTACTTC.